The rows below give T cell receptor beta chains drawn from one sample of a study of blood T cell repertoires in COVID-19. Profiled with immunoSEQ multiplex PCR; TCRdb holds only in-frame clones, not every one. Found here are around 60,000 clones, approximately 82% of them singletons; the top ten hold approximately 3.5%. The sequencing input was peripheral blood. The receptors were gathered from a woman at least 80 years old with acute or convalescent COVID-19. Each CDR3 is given with its conserved first and last residue. Fields, in order: clone size, J gene, V gene, CDR3 length, D gene, CDR3 DNA, CDR3 protein. A D gene is named only where the DNA matches it firmly. For some rows the clone size is stated as once, few or many, or as a class when expanded; others skip it.

clone_size: .; j_call: TRBJ1-5; v_call: TRBV19; cdr3_length: 17; d_call: .; cdr3_nt: TGTGCCAGTAGTATTCTAATCCAGGGCCGGAGAAATCAGCCCCAGCATTTT; cdr3_aa: CASSILIQGRRNQPQHF
clone_size: .; j_call: TRBJ2-1; v_call: TRBV5-4; cdr3_length: 15; d_call: TRBD2; cdr3_nt: TGTGCCAGCAGGTCCGGGACTAGCGGATCCAATGAGCAGTTCTTC; cdr3_aa: CASRSGTSGSNEQFF
clone_size: .; j_call: TRBJ2-7; v_call: TRBV27; cdr3_length: 13; d_call: .; cdr3_nt: TGTGCCAGCAGTAAGGAGCCCGGGTACGAGCAGTACTTC; cdr3_aa: CASSKEPGYEQYF
clone_size: .; j_call: TRBJ2-5; v_call: TRBV5-1; cdr3_length: 16; d_call: TRBD1; cdr3_nt: TGCGCCAGCAGCTTCGGTGGGCAGGGGGCCGGAGAGACCCAGTACTTC; cdr3_aa: CASSFGGQGAGETQYF
clone_size: .; j_call: TRBJ2-1; v_call: TRBV10-2; cdr3_length: 13; d_call: TRBD2; cdr3_nt: TGCGCCAGCAGATCTAGCGGGACGGTTGAGCAGTTCTTC; cdr3_aa: CASRSSGTVEQFF
clone_size: .; j_call: TRBJ2-2; v_call: TRBV5-1; cdr3_length: 15; d_call: TRBD1; cdr3_nt: TGCGCCAGCAGAAGGACAGGACAGGCAGCCGGGGAGCTGTTTTTT; cdr3_aa: CASRRTGQAAGELFF
clone_size: .; j_call: TRBJ2-7; v_call: TRBV6-5; cdr3_length: 11; d_call: TRBD1; cdr3_nt: TGTGCCAGCAGTTACTCGGGACAGGCGTACTTC; cdr3_aa: CASSYSGQAYF
clone_size: .; j_call: TRBJ2-3; v_call: TRBV7-3; cdr3_length: 16; d_call: TRBD2; cdr3_nt: TGTGCCAGCAGCTTCGGACTAGCGGGAGGCACGGAAACGCAGTATTTT; cdr3_aa: CASSFGLAGGTETQYF
clone_size: .; j_call: TRBJ1-5; v_call: TRBV24-1; cdr3_length: 13; d_call: TRBD1; cdr3_nt: TGTGCCACCGGACAGGGTAGCAATCAGCCCCAGCATTTT; cdr3_aa: CATGQGSNQPQHF
clone_size: .; j_call: TRBJ2-1; v_call: TRBV7-3; cdr3_length: 15; d_call: .; cdr3_nt: TGTGCCAGCAGCCCCCCGGGAAGCTCCTACAATGAGCAGTTCTTC; cdr3_aa: CASSPPGSSYNEQFF
clone_size: .; j_call: TRBJ1-6; v_call: TRBV18; cdr3_length: 16; d_call: TRBD1; cdr3_nt: TGTGCCAGCTCACCACGGACAGGGCGATCGGGTTCACCCCTCCACTTT; cdr3_aa: CASSPRTGRSGSPLHF
clone_size: once; j_call: TRBJ2-3; v_call: TRBV7-3; cdr3_length: 16; d_call: TRBD2; cdr3_nt: TGTGCCAGCAGCTCCATGGCGGGAGGGCCGGCAGATACGCAGTATTTT; cdr3_aa: CASSSMAGGPADTQYF
clone_size: few; j_call: TRBJ1-4; v_call: TRBV15; cdr3_length: 16; d_call: TRBD1; cdr3_nt: TGTGCCACCAGCAGAGACCCAGGGGGTTTAGGAGAAAAACTGTTTTTT; cdr3_aa: CATSRDPGGLGEKLFF
clone_size: .; j_call: TRBJ2-3; v_call: TRBV7-2; cdr3_length: 15; d_call: TRBD2; cdr3_nt: TGTGCCAGCAGCTTTAAGAGCGGGGGCACAGATACGCAGTATTTT; cdr3_aa: CASSFKSGGTDTQYF
clone_size: .; j_call: TRBJ1-1; v_call: TRBV5-6; cdr3_length: 14; d_call: .; cdr3_nt: TGTGCCAGCAGCATCCCGGAGATGAACACTGAAGCTTTCTTT; cdr3_aa: CASSIPEMNTEAFF
clone_size: .; j_call: TRBJ2-3; v_call: TRBV14; cdr3_length: 16; d_call: .; cdr3_nt: TGTGCCAGCAGCCAAGGTAGCGGCCTGGGCACAGATACGCAGTATTTT; cdr3_aa: CASSQGSGLGTDTQYF
clone_size: .; j_call: TRBJ1-2; v_call: TRBV9; cdr3_length: 14; d_call: .; cdr3_nt: TGTGCCAGCAGCACCAGGCACGATAACTATGGCTACACCTTC; cdr3_aa: CASSTRHDNYGYTF
clone_size: .; j_call: TRBJ1-2; v_call: TRBV24-1; cdr3_length: 14; d_call: TRBD1; cdr3_nt: TGTGCCACCAGTGACCGGACAGGGGTCTATGGCTACACCTTC; cdr3_aa: CATSDRTGVYGYTF
clone_size: .; j_call: TRBJ2-7; v_call: TRBV27; cdr3_length: 14; d_call: .; cdr3_nt: TGTGCCAGCAGTCCCCTTAGCGGCTCCTACGAGCAGTACTTC; cdr3_aa: CASSPLSGSYEQYF
clone_size: .; j_call: TRBJ1-2; v_call: TRBV30; cdr3_length: 15; d_call: TRBD1; cdr3_nt: TGTGCCTGGAGTTGGTTCCAGGGGGCCCCCTATGGCTACACCTTC; cdr3_aa: CAWSWFQGAPYGYTF
clone_size: .; j_call: TRBJ1-2; v_call: TRBV5-1; cdr3_length: 12; d_call: .; cdr3_nt: TGCGCCAGCAGCTTGTCAGGGGTTGGCTACACCTTC; cdr3_aa: CASSLSGVGYTF
clone_size: .; j_call: TRBJ1-4; v_call: TRBV6-1; cdr3_length: 14; d_call: TRBD1; cdr3_nt: TGTGCCAGCAGTGATACCAGGGGGAGGGAAAAACTGTTTTTT; cdr3_aa: CASSDTRGREKLFF
clone_size: few; j_call: TRBJ1-1; v_call: TRBV25-1; cdr3_length: 14; d_call: .; cdr3_nt: TGTGCCAGCAGAACAGGGACCTTGAACACTGAAGCTTTCTTT; cdr3_aa: CASRTGTLNTEAFF
clone_size: .; j_call: TRBJ2-7; v_call: TRBV6-6; cdr3_length: 11; d_call: .; cdr3_nt: TGTGCCAGCAGTTACGTATACGAGCAGTACTTC; cdr3_aa: CASSYVYEQYF
clone_size: .; j_call: TRBJ2-3; v_call: TRBV30; cdr3_length: 14; d_call: .; cdr3_nt: TGTGCCTGGAGGGCCGACTTTACCACAGATACGCAGTATTTT; cdr3_aa: CAWRADFTTDTQYF
clone_size: .; j_call: TRBJ1-5; v_call: TRBV3-1/TRBV3-2; cdr3_length: 15; d_call: .; cdr3_nt: TGTGCCAGCAGCCAAGGGCGGGGTTATCATCAGCCCCAGCATTTT; cdr3_aa: CASSQGRGYHQPQHF
clone_size: .; j_call: TRBJ1-1; v_call: TRBV30; cdr3_length: 12; d_call: TRBD1; cdr3_nt: TGTGCCTGTCGGACAGGGAATACTGAAGCTTTCTTT; cdr3_aa: CACRTGNTEAFF